Listed below are T cell receptor beta chains from one sample, sequenced in a study of cytomegalovirus exposure and HLA in healthy donors. The protocol was immunoSEQ multiplex PCR, while the TCRdb copy is restricted to in-frame clones and leaves out a portion. The data contain some 120,000 clones, 75% to 85% of them singletons. The sample taken for sequencing was PBMCs. These receptor sequences come from a woman aged 45-65 years in good health and CMV-seropositive. CDR3s include the opening cysteine and the closing phenylalanine or tryptophan. The D gene is left open where the match is weak. Not all rows give a size; the values are once, few, many and, for expanded clones, a class.

>TRBJ2-7|TRBV18|.|TRBD1
TGTGCCAGCTCACCTCGGGACAGCGAGCAGTACTTC
CASSPRDSEQYF
>TRBJ1-2|TRBV9|.|.
TGTGCCAGCAGCGTAGGTCGAGGAGTCGGCTATGGCTACACCTTC
CASSVGRGVGYGYTF
>TRBJ2-7|TRBV7-9|.|TRBD1
TGTGCCAGCACCTTCACAGGGGCCATCTCCTACGAGCAGTACTTC
CASTFTGAISYEQYF
>TRBJ2-7|TRBV5-1|.|TRBD1
TGCGCCAGCAGCTTGTCGTTGGGAGGGACAGGGGCAGACGAGCAGTACTTC
CASSLSLGGTGADEQYF
>TRBJ2-5|TRBV10-3|once|TRBD2
TGTGCCATCTCCAAGACGGGTTACGGGGGGTCGGAGACCCAGTACTTC
CAISKTGYGGSETQYF
>TRBJ2-3|TRBV7-8|.|TRBD1
TGTGCCAGCAGGCTTCACATGCGGGACAGGGCGGGAGATACGCAGTATTTT
CASRLHMRDRAGDTQYF
>TRBJ2-3|TRBV5-4|.|TRBD2
TGTGCCAGCAGCTTGCCCCCGGGACTAGCGGGGGGCGATACGCAGTATTTT
CASSLPPGLAGGDTQYF
>TRBJ1-2|TRBV30|.|.
TGTGCCTGGGGCAGTTCATATCGGACTATCTATGGCTACACCTTC
CAWGSSYRTIYGYTF
>TRBJ2-3|TRBV2|.|.
TGTGCCAGCAGTGGGGTGGCAGGGCAAGATACGCAGTATTTT
CASSGVAGQDTQYF
>TRBJ1-5|TRBV10-3|.|.
TGTGCCATCAGTGAGTCATGGGGGCTCGGCAATCAGCCCCAGCATTTT
CAISESWGLGNQPQHF
>TRBJ1-4|TRBV5-5|few|TRBD1
TGTGCCAGCAGCTGGGACAGGGCAACTAATGAAAAACTGTTTTTT
CASSWDRATNEKLFF
>TRBJ1-2|TRBV9|.|.
TGTGCCAGCAGCTCCAGACTGACAGGCATTAACTATGGCTACACCTTC
CASSSRLTGINYGYTF
>TRBJ1-1|TRBV7-2|.|.
TGTGCCAGCAGCTTCGGGGGGCACGCTGAAGCTTTCTTT
CASSFGGHAEAFF
>TRBJ2-6|TRBV5-5|.|.
TGTGCCAGCAGCTTGGAACAGCCCTCTGGGGCCAACGTCCTGACTTTC
CASSLEQPSGANVLTF
>TRBJ1-1|TRBV19|.|.
TGTGCCAGTAGTATGGGTGAACGGGCTGAAGCTTTCTTT
CASSMGERAEAFF
>TRBJ2-5|TRBV5-4|.|TRBD2
TGTGCCAGCAGCTTGGTGTCTAGCGGGGGTCAAGAGACCCAGTACTTC
CASSLVSSGGQETQYF
>TRBJ2-7|TRBV6-5|few|.
TGTGCCAGCAGTCGCACCTACTCCTACGAGCAGTACTTC
CASSRTYSYEQYF
>TRBJ2-7|TRBV7-9|few|.
TGTGCCAGCAGCCCGGGTCTGTGGGAGCAGTACTTC
CASSPGLWEQYF
>TRBJ2-7|TRBV6-5|.|.
TGTGCCAGCAGTTACGCCCCCCAGGGGTCCCACGAGCAGTACTTC
CASSYAPQGSHEQYF
>TRBJ1-4|TRBV6-6|.|TRBD1
TGTGCCAGCAGTTACGGACAGGGTAATGAAAAACTGTTTTTT
CASSYGQGNEKLFF
>TRBJ1-2|TRBV30|few|.
TGTGCCTGGAGTTCAGATGGCTACACCTTC
CAWSSDGYTF
>TRBJ2-3|TRBV1|.|.
TGCACCAGCAGCAGTCCGAGCGGGACGTCCCCTAGCACAGATACGCAGTATTTT
CTSSSPSGTSPSTDTQYF
>TRBJ1-1|TRBV7-2|.|TRBD1
TGTGCCAGCAGATTTACAGGGGACACTGAAGCTTTCTTT
CASRFTGDTEAFF
>TRBJ1-2|TRBV2|.|.
TGTGCCAGCACCTCGGACAGATCTAACTATGGCTACACCTTC
CASTSDRSNYGYTF
>TRBJ2-3|TRBV7-3|.|.
TGTGCCACCACCGTAAGACAGTATACTTTCACAGATACGCAGTATTTT
CATTVRQYTFTDTQYF
>TRBJ2-3|TRBV18|few|TRBD2
TGTGCCAGCTCGGGAGCGGGAGGTTTCACAGATACGCAGTATTTT
CASSGAGGFTDTQYF
>TRBJ1-3|TRBV9|.|.
TGTGCCAGCAGCGTCGCTGGAAACACCATATATTTT
CASSVAGNTIYF
>TRBJ2-5|TRBV2|.|TRBD2
TGTGCCACTCAACTAGCGGGACCTCCCCAAGAGACCCAGTACTTC
CATQLAGPPQETQYF
>TRBJ2-1|TRBV4-1|.|TRBD1
TGCGCCAGCAGCCAAGACGACAGGGACAACTACAATGAGCAGTTCTTC
CASSQDDRDNYNEQFF
>TRBJ2-5|TRBV2|.|TRBD2
TGTGCCATCCTCCCAGGACTAGCGGGGGGTAAAGAGACCCAGTACTTC
CAILPGLAGGKETQYF
>TRBJ2-2|TRBV5-1|.|TRBD2
TGCGCCAGCAGCTTGTCTAGCGGGGGGATGGACGGGGAGCTGTTTTTT
CASSLSSGGMDGELFF
>TRBJ2-3|TRBV15|.|.
TGTGCCACCAGCTCGGCAGGGGACACAGATACGCAGTATTTT
CATSSAGDTDTQYF
>TRBJ2-1|TRBV13|.|.
TGTGCCAGCAGCTCCCGAAGGGGGACCAATGAGCAGTTCTTC
CASSSRRGTNEQFF
>TRBJ1-1|TRBV12-5|.|TRBD1
TGTGCTAGTGGTTGGACAGGGAACACTGAAGCTTTCTTT
CASGWTGNTEAFF
>TRBJ1-4|TRBV10-3|.|.
TGTGCCATCAGCCGGGACTTAGGTGAAAAACTGTTTTTT
CAISRDLGEKLFF
>TRBJ2-3|TRBV5-1|.|.
TGCGCCAGCAGCTCTAGACGACAGGGAGGTACAGATACGCAGTATTTT
CASSSRRQGGTDTQYF
>TRBJ2-7|TRBV5-6|few|TRBD1
TGTGCCAGCGGACAGGAACCCTACGAGCAGTACTTC
CASGQEPYEQYF
>TRBJ1-1|TRBV5-6|.|.
TGTGCCAGCGTTCAGCTTGGGCAGGGCGGGATCACTGAAGCTTTCTTT
CASVQLGQGGITEAFF
>TRBJ2-7|TRBV5-1|.|.
TGCGCCAGCAGCCCGACTGTACCCTCCTACGAGCAGTACTTC
CASSPTVPSYEQYF
>TRBJ1-1|TRBV11-2|few|TRBD1
TGTGCCAGCAGCCCTGACAGGGGTAGGACTGAAGCTTTCTTT
CASSPDRGRTEAFF
>TRBJ1-5|TRBV21-1|.|.
TGTGCCATTCTTGACAGGTGGAATCAGCCCCAGCATTTT
CAILDRWNQPQHF
>TRBJ2-5|TRBV7-2|.|TRBD2
TGTGCCAGCAGCTCCCGCCGGACTAGCCCAGAGACCCAGTACTTC
CASSSRRTSPETQYF
>TRBJ2-1|TRBV5-1|.|TRBD2
TGCGCCAGTCTTAGCGGGGGGGGCTACAATGAGCAGTTCTTC
CASLSGGGYNEQFF
>TRBJ1-1|TRBV7-9|few|.
TGTGCCAGCAGCTTAGGGGAGCCCACTGAAGCTTTCTTT
CASSLGEPTEAFF